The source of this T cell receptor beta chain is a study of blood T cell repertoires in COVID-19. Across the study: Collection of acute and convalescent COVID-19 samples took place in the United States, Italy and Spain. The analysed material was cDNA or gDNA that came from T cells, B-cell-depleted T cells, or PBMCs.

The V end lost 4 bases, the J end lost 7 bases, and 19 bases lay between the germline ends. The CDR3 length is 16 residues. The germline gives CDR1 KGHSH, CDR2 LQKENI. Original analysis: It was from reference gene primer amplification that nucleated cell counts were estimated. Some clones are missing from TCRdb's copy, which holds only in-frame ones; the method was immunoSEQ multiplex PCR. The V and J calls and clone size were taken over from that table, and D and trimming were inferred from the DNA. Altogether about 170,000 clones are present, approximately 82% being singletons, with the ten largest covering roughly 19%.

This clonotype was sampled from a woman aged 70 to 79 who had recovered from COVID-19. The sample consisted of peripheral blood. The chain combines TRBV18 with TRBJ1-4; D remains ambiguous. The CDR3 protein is CASSQRFEAGSEKLFF. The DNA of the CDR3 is TGTGCCAGCTCACAACGCTTCGAGGCCGGGTCTGAAAAACTGTTTTTT.